The next 6 T cell receptor beta chains were all read from a single sample in a study of Ad26.COV2.S vaccination and SARS-CoV-2 variants. TCRdb's table, derived via immunoSEQ multiplex PCR, lists solely in-frame clones and lacks some. The table lists 300,000 to 400,000 clones, more than 75% of them singletons, with roughly 3.2% in the top ten. Treatment specified: some 19 received Ad26.COV2.S at low or high dose, single or two shots; roughly five received placebo; per-sample allocation not given. Material that was analyzed had been drawn on day 63 after the first vaccine or placebo injection. The specimen comprised peripheral blood, sampled in a trial of Ad26.COV2.S vaccine versus placebo. These TCRs come from a person aged 18-65 years who received the Ad26.COV2.S COVID-19 vaccine or a placebo.

About this clone: The same CDR3 can be traced to other DNA sequences in this sample. The rearrangement links TRBV27 to TRBJ2-3; D is ambiguous. Germline assignment: CDR1 MNHEY and CDR2 SMNVEV (reference sequence). This CDR3 has 13 residues. V was cut by 3 bases and J by 3 bases, with 7 bases left in between. CDR3 DNA: TGTGCCAGCAGTTTGACAAGGACAGATACGCAGTATTTT. Protein: CASSLTRTDTQYF.

V usage is TRBV6-5 and J usage is TRBJ1-6; a possible D gene is TRBD1 (5 bases). The CDR3 is 14 residues long. Germline-derived CDR1 and CDR2 are MNHEY and SVGAGI. Trimming took 8 bases from V and 6 from J, leaving 14 bases between them. The CDR3: CASVRTTANSPLHF. In DNA form, the CDR3 reads TGTGCCAGCGTCCGGACAACGGCTAATTCACCCCTCCACTTT.

The chain joins TRBV13 to TRBJ2-7; possible D gene TRBD1, 6 bases. Germline CDR1 and CDR2: PRHDT and FYEKMQ (reference sequence). The CDR3 spans 14 residues. Trimming removed 3 bases from V and 7 bases from J, with 16 bases in between. CDR3 loop: CASSLGDHRGEQYF. As DNA, the CDR3 is TGTGCCAGCAGCTTGGGGGACCATAGGGGGGAGCAGTACTTC. The full variable domain, rest sourced from reference TRBV13 and TRBJ2-7, is AAGVIQSPRHLIKEKRETATLKCYPIPRHDTVYWYQQGPGQDPQFLISFYEKMQSDKGSIPDRFSAQQFSDYHSELNMSSLELGDSALYFCASSLGDHRGEQYFGPGTRLTVT.

The rearrangement joins TRBV9 to TRBJ1-3; D ambiguous. Germline V CDR1 and CDR2: SGDLS, YYNGEE. V lost 2 bases to trimming and J lost 7 bases, with 13 bases between them. The CDR3 is 14 residues long. CDR3 residues: CASSVFPVGNTIYF. CDR3 sequence (DNA): TGTGCCAGCAGCGTTTTCCCCGTCGGGAACACCATATATTTT.

This rearrangement joins TRBV4-2 to TRBJ2-7, with D unresolved. CDR1 and CDR2 (germline): LGHNA, YNFKEQ. The CDR3 covers 14 residues. The germline V and J ends were trimmed by 0 bases and 5 bases, with 11 bases remaining between them. The CDR3 sequence is CASSQDALSDEQYF. Written as DNA, the CDR3 is TGTGCCAGCAGCCAAGACGCGCTGTCGGACGAGCAGTACTTC.

J is TRBJ1-3 and V is TRBV6-6; TRBD1 is a possible D gene (5 bases). The CDR3 length is 15 residues. Trimming stripped 7 bases from V and 2 bases from J, with 15 bases between. Germline V CDR1 and CDR2: MNHNY, SVGAGI (reference sequence). The CDR3 is CASTSTQGTGNTIYF. The CDR3 DNA reads as TGTGCCAGCACGTCAACGCAGGGCACTGGAAACACCATATATTTT.